A single sample is the source of the 27 T cell receptor beta chains below, sequenced in a study of PD-1 blockade in classical Hodgkin lymphoma. Each patient experienced a relapse that followed autologous stem cell transplantation, and brentuximab vedotin exposure varied. Libraries were prepared by immunoSEQ multiplex PCR; TCRdb keeps only in-frame clonotypes and omits some of them. The sample consists of 20,000 to 30,000 clones, under 90% of them appearing once. Sequenced here: peripheral blood mononuclear cells (PBMCs), sampled before the second cycle of nivolumab. Every receptor here comes from a human donor with classical Hodgkin lymphoma.

The CDR3 loop reads CASTDLAGVYNEQFF. The CDR3 bases are TGTGCCAGTACCGACCTAGCGGGAGTCTACAATGAGCAGTTCTTC. The chain combines TRBV19 with TRBJ2-1, with 10 bases matching TRBD2. The length of the CDR3 is 15 residues. Germline V gene sequence: CDR1 LNHDA, CDR2 SQIVND (reference sequence). Unmatched junction bases numbered 6, after V lost 7 bases and J lost 3 bases.

J is TRBJ2-1 and V is TRBV10-2, with 9 bases that match TRBD2. Germline V gene lookup returns CDR1 WSHSY and CDR2 SAAADI. The trim removed 6 bases at V and 6 bases at J, leaving 3 bases unmatched. The CDR3 loop spans 13 amino acids. The CDR3 DNA reads TGCGCCAGCAGGCGGGAGGGGCGCAATGAGCAGTTCTTC. It encodes CASRREGRNEQFF.

The chain carries TRBV6-5 and TRBJ1-2, with D uncertain. V was pared by 0 bases and J by 8 bases, with 16 bases between. This CDR3 is built from 15 residues. The germline gives CDR1 MNHEY, CDR2 SVGAGI. CDR3 sequence reads: CASSYSSEALRGYTF. The CDR3 region has the DNA TGTGCCAGCAGTTACTCAAGCGAGGCACTAAGGGGCTACACCTTC.

This chain connects TRBV5-4 to TRBJ2-1; 7 positions agree with TRBD2. The CDR3 runs 16 residues. The V segment lost 0 bases and the J segment 5 bases; nucleotides outside the gene matches: 8. Germline lookup yields CDR1 SGHNT and CDR2 YYREEE (reference sequence). CDR3 in amino acids: CASSLVSSGANNEQFF. The CDR3, as DNA: TGTGCCAGCAGCTTGGTCTCTAGCGGCGCAAACAATGAGCAGTTCTTC.

The genes are TRBV10-3 and TRBJ1-2, with 8 bases aligning to TRBD1. This CDR3 spans 15 amino acids. The junction had 7 bases not matched to a gene; V was cut back by 4 bases and J by 3 bases. Per germline, CDR1 ENHRY and CDR2 SYGVKD. The CDR3 bases are TGTGCCATCAGTGGGGCAGGGGGCGAGGACTATGGCTACACCTTC. Protein sequence: CAISGAGGEDYGYTF.

The chain has TRBV15 and TRBJ2-4; D tentatively fits TRBD1 or TRBD2 (5 bases each). Germline-derived CDR1 and CDR2 are LNHNV and YYDKDF (reference sequence). This CDR3 has 12 amino acids. Between the trimmed V and J ends, which lost 4 bases and 15 bases, there was a span of 16 bases. The CDR3 DNA follows: TGTGCCACCAGCATAACCGGGACCCGCATGTACTTC. Encoded protein: CATSITGTRMYF.

CDR3 DNA sequence: TGTGCCAGCAGTCCTGGAAGGGGCAATCAGCCCCAGCATTTT. Its protein is CASSPGRGNQPQHF. This chain links TRBV2 with TRBJ1-5; D remains unclear. Germline CDR1 is SNHLY and CDR2 is FYNNEI. The CDR3 consists of 14 residues. Trimming cost V 5 bases and J 2 bases, with 10 bases left between them.

This chain joins TRBV14 and TRBJ2-1; tentatively, D is TRBD2 (6 bases). The V end was cut by 2 bases, the J end by 1 base, with 6 bases between. This CDR3 is built from 14 residues. Germline V gives CDR1 SGHDN, CDR2 FVKESK. The CDR3: CASSQRESYNEQFF. In nucleotides, the CDR3 is TGTGCCAGCAGCCAACGGGAGTCCTACAATGAGCAGTTCTTC.

V usage is TRBV6-6 and J usage is TRBJ1-6; 8 nucleotides align to TRBD1. The CDR3 is made up of 14 amino acids. The germline V gene has CDR1 MNHNY and CDR2 SVGAGI (reference sequence). Trimming removed 6 bases from V and 10 bases from J; junction bases left unmatched: 8. The CDR3: CASRFDRGRSPLHF. The CDR3, as DNA: TGTGCCAGCAGATTCGACAGGGGTAGGTCACCCCTCCACTTT.

This chain links TRBV7-9 with TRBJ2-1; TRBD2 agrees at 14 bases. J gave up 7 bases and V 4 bases, and 0 bases lay outside the gene matches. This CDR3 has 14 residues. The germline CDR1 and CDR2 sequences are SEHNR and FQNEAQ (reference sequence). The CDR3 nucleotides are TGTGCCAGCAGCTGGACTAGCGGGGGGAATGAGCAGTTCTTC. Protein: CASSWTSGGNEQFF.

The V call is TRBV7-8, the J call TRBJ1-2, with 7 bases matching TRBD1. The CDR3 contains 15 residues. CDR1 is SGHVS, CDR2 FQNEAQ, per germline. J lost 2 bases, V lost 5 bases, and 8 bases had no gene match. DNA for the CDR3: TGTGCCAGCAGCCCTGGGACAGAAGTAAACTATGGCTACACCTTC. This encodes CASSPGTEVNYGYTF.

The chain carries TRBV2 and TRBJ1-6; TRBD1 might be the D (5 bases). The CDR3 spans 14 residues. Germline lookup yields CDR1 SNHLY and CDR2 FYNNEI. V gave up 6 bases and J gave up 6 bases, with 12 bases separating them. CDR3 region: CASSRGYSNSPLHF. The CDR3 region has the DNA TGTGCCAGCAGCCGGGGGTATAGTAATTCACCCCTCCACTTT.

The chain joins TRBV14 to TRBJ1-1, with TRBD1 matching 7 bases. Germline CDR1 reads SGHDN; CDR2 reads FVKESK. V was clipped by 4 bases and J by 6 bases; unmatched bases: 8. The CDR3 is made up of 14 amino acids. This CDR3 reads CASSRPGTVAEAFF. CDR3 DNA sequence: TGTGCCAGCAGCCGCCCGGGGACAGTCGCTGAAGCTTTCTTT.

This clone appeared once. This chain links TRBV19 with TRBJ2-4; 9 positions agree with TRBD2. Germline lookup yields CDR1 LNHDA and CDR2 SQIVND (reference sequence). The CDR3 sequence is 18 residues long. The trim removed 4 bases at V and 8 bases at J, leaving 18 bases unmatched. CDR3 coding DNA: TGTGCCAGTAGTACGATCATCGCGGGAGGGCCGTCTGGCGACATTCAGTACTTC. Translating it yields CASSTIIAGGPSGDIQYF.

This rearrangement joins TRBV5-1 to TRBJ1-6; a possible D gene is TRBD1 (5 bases). There are 13 residues in the CDR3. The V end lost 7 bases, the J end lost 5 bases, and 10 bases lay between the germline ends. Germline V CDR1 and CDR2: SGHRS, YFSETQ. In DNA, the CDR3 is TGCGCCAGCTCCATACAGGATAATTCACCCCTCCACTTT. Translation gives CASSIQDNSPLHF.

This sequence joins TRBV5-1 and TRBJ2-1; D not certain. The germline V gene has CDR1 SGHRS and CDR2 YFSETQ. V was clipped by 1 base and J by 6 bases, with 11 bases between them. The CDR3 is made up of 14 amino acids. The CDR3 sequence: CASSLRGFSNEQFF. As DNA, the CDR3 is TGCGCCAGCAGCTTGAGAGGTTTCAGCAATGAGCAGTTCTTC.

V is TRBV29-1 and J is TRBJ2-1; perhaps TRBD2 as D (5 bases). CDR1 and CDR2 from the germline V gene are SQVTM and ANQGSEA. The CDR3 is 16 amino acids. Trimming stripped 0 bases from V and 0 bases from J, with 12 bases between. The CDR3 region has the DNA TGCAGCGTTGAAGAGAGCGGAAGGAGCTCCTACAATGAGCAGTTCTTC. Its translation is CSVEESGRSSYNEQFF.

The chain joins TRBV7-9 to TRBJ2-1; 7 bases line up with TRBD1. Germline assignment: CDR1 SEHNR and CDR2 FQNEAQ (reference sequence). This CDR3 has 16 amino acids. J was trimmed by 8 bases and V by 5 bases; bases with no gene match: 15. The CDR3 sequence is CASSRMGTVIGDEQFF. The CDR3 bases are TGTGCCAGCAGCCGAATGGGGACAGTAATTGGCGATGAGCAGTTCTTC.

The rearrangement links TRBV7-9 to TRBJ2-2, with TRBD1 as a possible D gene (5 bases). This CDR3 has 16 residues. The V gene lost 0 bases and the J gene lost 4 bases, with 12 bases spanning the gap. Germline V CDR1 and CDR2: SEHNR, FQNEAQ (reference sequence). The CDR3 DNA reads TGTGCCAGCAGCTTAGCAGGGGCCTTCTCCACCGGGGAGCTGTTTTTT. It codes for CASSLAGAFSTGELFF.

This clone is categorized as medium-sized. Other DNA sequences from this sample encode an identical CDR3 as well. The chain has TRBV10-3 and TRBJ2-2; the D is unclear. The CDR3 length is 14 residues. The V end lost 6 bases, the J end lost 5 bases, and 13 bases lay between the germline ends. Per germline, CDR1 ENHRY and CDR2 SYGVKD. In DNA, the CDR3 is TGTGCCATCAGGAGACAAGGAGCTACCGGGGAGCTGTTTTTT. As protein: CAIRRQGATGELFF.

The chain recombines TRBV27 with TRBJ1-1, with a possible D match to TRBD1 (6 bases). CDR3 size: 12 residues. V shed 6 bases and J shed 10 bases, with 15 bases lying between them. Per the germline V gene, CDR1 is MNHEY and CDR2 is SMNVEV (reference sequence). The CDR3 coding sequence is TGTGCCAGCAGGGACAGTACCCAGGGAGCTTTCTTT. It encodes CASRDSTQGAFF.

The rearrangement uses TRBV19 and TRBJ1-2, with TRBD1 matching 7 bases. The germline V gene has CDR1 LNHDA and CDR2 SQIVND (reference sequence). The CDR3 is 16 amino acids. The J segment lost 6 bases and the V segment lost 0 bases, leaving 10 bases of the junction unmatched. The CDR3: CASSIDRGIRGDGYTF. CDR3 in DNA: TGTGCCAGTAGTATAGACAGAGGGATCAGGGGGGATGGCTACACCTTC. The variable domain in full, completed from reference TRBV19 and TRBJ1-2, reads DGGITQSPKYLFRKEGQNVTLSCEQNLNHDAMYWYRQDPGQGLRLIYYSQIVNDFQKGDIAEGYSVSREKKESFPLTVTSAQKNPTAFYLCASSIDRGIRGDGYTFGSGTRLTVV.

Within the sample, this clone is medium-sized. The V gene is TRBV2, the J gene TRBJ2-5; tentatively, D is TRBD2 (6 bases). The germline V gene has CDR1 SNHLY and CDR2 FYNNEI. Trimming removed 8 bases at V and 1 base at J, with 14 bases between. CDR3 length: 14 residues. CDR3 residues: CASLSSAIQETQYF. DNA for the CDR3: TGTGCCAGCCTTTCTAGCGCCATCCAAGAGACCCAGTACTTC.

V gene TRBV4-1 combines with J gene TRBJ2-2; 10 bases agree with TRBD2. This CDR3 contains 17 residues. Germline CDR1 and CDR2: MGHRA and YSYEKL. V was clipped by 3 bases and J by 0 bases; unmatched bases: 4. CDR3 sequence reads: CASSQLLAGSNTGELFF. In nucleotides, the CDR3 is TGCGCCAGCAGCCAGCTACTAGCGGGGTCGAACACCGGGGAGCTGTTTTTT.

The chain has TRBV19 and TRBJ2-1; the D gene is possibly TRBD1 (5 bases). This CDR3 is built from 15 residues. Deletions cut 3 bases from V and 6 bases from J, with 15 bases between. In germline, CDR1 is LNHDA, CDR2 SQIVND (reference sequence). The CDR3 reads CASSIDQGTVNEQFF. Written as DNA, the CDR3 is TGTGCCAGTAGTATCGACCAGGGCACGGTCAATGAGCAGTTCTTC.

The CDR3 sequence is CAITSGGQKGAQYF. The DNA of the CDR3 is TGTGCCATCACTAGCGGGGGCCAAAAAGGGGCGCAGTATTTT. The gene calls are TRBV10-3 and TRBJ2-3; 10 nucleotides line up with TRBD2. V gave up 7 bases and J gave up 10 bases; unmatched junction bases: 11. The CDR3 contains 14 residues. Germline V gives CDR1 ENHRY, CDR2 SYGVKD.

The chain is built from TRBV27 and TRBJ2-7; D tentatively reads TRBD1 or TRBD2 (5 bases each). The CDR3 is 13 residues long. Germline V gene sequence: CDR1 MNHEY, CDR2 SMNVEV (reference sequence). V lost 6 bases and J lost 8, with 17 bases in between. The chain's CDR3 is CASRWDPGHQQYF. Written as DNA, the CDR3 is TGTGCCAGCAGGTGGGATCCGGGGCATCAGCAGTACTTC.